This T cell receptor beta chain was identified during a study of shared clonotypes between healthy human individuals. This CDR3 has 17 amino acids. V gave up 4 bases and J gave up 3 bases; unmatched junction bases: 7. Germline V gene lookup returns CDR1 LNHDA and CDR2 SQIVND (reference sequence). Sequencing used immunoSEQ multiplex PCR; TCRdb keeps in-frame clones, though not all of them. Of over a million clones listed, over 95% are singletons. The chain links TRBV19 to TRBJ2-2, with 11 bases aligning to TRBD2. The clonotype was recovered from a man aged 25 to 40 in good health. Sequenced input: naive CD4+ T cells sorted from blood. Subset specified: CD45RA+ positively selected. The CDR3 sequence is CASSRVAGGPDTGELFF. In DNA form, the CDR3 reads TGTGCCAGTAGTAGGGTAGCGGGAGGGCCGGACACCGGGGAGCTGTTTTTT.